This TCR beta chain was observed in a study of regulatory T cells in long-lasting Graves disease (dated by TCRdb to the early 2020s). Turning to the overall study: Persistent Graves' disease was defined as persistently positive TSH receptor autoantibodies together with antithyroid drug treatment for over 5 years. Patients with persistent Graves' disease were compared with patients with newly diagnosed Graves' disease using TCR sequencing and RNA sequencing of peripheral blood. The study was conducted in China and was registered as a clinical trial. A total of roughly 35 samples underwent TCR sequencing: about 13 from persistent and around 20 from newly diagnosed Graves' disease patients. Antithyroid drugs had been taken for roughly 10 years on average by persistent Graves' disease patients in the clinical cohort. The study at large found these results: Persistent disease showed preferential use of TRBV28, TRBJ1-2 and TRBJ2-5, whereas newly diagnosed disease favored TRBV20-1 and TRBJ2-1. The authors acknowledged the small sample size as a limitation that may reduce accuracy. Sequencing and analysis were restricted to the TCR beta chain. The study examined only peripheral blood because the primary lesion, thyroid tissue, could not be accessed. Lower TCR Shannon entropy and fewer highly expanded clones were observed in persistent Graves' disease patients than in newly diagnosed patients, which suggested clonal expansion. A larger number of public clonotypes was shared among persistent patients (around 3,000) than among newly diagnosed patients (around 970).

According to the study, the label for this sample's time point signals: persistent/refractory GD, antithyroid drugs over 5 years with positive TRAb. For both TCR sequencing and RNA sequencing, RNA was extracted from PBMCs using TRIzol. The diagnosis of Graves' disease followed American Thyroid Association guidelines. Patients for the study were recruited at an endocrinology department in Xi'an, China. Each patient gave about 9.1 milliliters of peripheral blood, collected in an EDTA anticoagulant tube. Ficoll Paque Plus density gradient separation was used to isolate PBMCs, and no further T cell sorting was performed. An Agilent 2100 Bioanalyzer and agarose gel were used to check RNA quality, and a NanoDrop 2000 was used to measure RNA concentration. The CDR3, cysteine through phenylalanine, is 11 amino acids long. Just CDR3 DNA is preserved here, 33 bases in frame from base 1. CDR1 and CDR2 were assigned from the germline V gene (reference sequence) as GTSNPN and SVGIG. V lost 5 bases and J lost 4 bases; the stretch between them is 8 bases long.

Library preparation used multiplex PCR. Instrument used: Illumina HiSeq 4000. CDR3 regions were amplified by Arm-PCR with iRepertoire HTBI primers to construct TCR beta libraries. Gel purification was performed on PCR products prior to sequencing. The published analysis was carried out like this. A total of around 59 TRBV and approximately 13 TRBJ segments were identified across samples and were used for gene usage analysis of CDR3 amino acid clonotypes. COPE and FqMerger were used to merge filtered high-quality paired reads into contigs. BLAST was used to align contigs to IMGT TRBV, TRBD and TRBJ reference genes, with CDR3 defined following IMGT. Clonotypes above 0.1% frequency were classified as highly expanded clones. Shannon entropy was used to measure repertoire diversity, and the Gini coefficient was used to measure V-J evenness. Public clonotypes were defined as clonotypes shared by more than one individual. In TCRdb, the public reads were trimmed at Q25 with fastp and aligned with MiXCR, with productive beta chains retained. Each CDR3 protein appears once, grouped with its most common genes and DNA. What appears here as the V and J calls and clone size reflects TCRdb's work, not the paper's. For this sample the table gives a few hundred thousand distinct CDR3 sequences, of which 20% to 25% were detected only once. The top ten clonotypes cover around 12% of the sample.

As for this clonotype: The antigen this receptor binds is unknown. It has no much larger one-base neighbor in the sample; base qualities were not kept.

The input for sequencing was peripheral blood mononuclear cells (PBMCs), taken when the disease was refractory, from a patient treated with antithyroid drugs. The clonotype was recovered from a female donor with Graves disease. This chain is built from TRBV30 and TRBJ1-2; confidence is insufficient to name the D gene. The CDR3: CAWGLSYGYTF. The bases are TGTGCCTGGGGTTTATCCTATGGCTACACCTTC.